This T cell receptor beta chain appears in the sequencing data of a study of T cell responses to AZD1222 COVID-19 vaccine (dated by TCRdb to about 2021). Broadly, across the study: AZD1222 recipients with second doses at about 4 weeks or about 12 weeks were pooled, because spike-specific TCR depth and breadth did not differ between schedules. Trial participants were enrolled into age subgroups of 18-55, 56-69 and 70-plus years, which contained about 150, 27 and 61 TCR-sequenced participants, respectively. A total of over 230 trial participants underwent TCR sequencing, of whom some 210 received two doses of AZD1222 and 26 received two doses of the MenACWY control vaccine.

The time point label of this sample denotes: baseline before first vaccination. Vaccinee samples were obtained from the UK trials COV001 and COV002, which included a single-blind randomized controlled phase 2/3 trial of AZD1222 (ChAdOx1 nCoV-19) in healthy adults. Trial participant PBMC samples were collected at day 0 and day 28 after the second dose for TCRbeta chain sequencing. The CDR3 contains 13 residues, cysteine and phenylalanine counted. The sequence is cut down to CDR3 DNA, 39 bases in frame from base 1. At the junction V is shortened by 1 base and J by 0 bases, with 4 bases in between. The CDR3 regions of human TCRbeta chains were analyzed by immunosequencing. The authors' pipeline ran thus. Repertoire TCRs were matched against a reference library of SARS-CoV-2-specific TCRs generated with the MIRA antigen-specificity platform. Breadth was defined as the fraction of unique TCRs that were SARS-CoV-2-associated, and depth was defined as the fraction of total T cells that were SARS-CoV-2-associated. Each spike-specific TCR was assigned to its reactive spike region and to a CD4 or CD8 class using the MIRA data. Log10-transformed breadth and depth values were compared by one-way ANOVA with Sidak's multiple comparisons tests. TCRdb limited this immuneACCESS table to in-frame rearrangements with V and J called. A share of clones is missing; checked studies link under half to unresolved V genes, and the rest is unexplained. V and J calls and clone size are those listed in that table; D and trimming were worked out from the DNA. The sample table contains some 120,000 clones; only one count was recorded for 87% of them. The ten largest clones represent roughly 10% of the sample.

About this clone: Its recognized antigen is unknown. Within one base of it there is no much larger clone, and no base qualities were kept.

Summary of the overall study and its limitations: The 56-69-year group was small, and its depth increase did not reach significance, likely because of low power. Spike-specific TCR breadth and depth rose significantly after two AZD1222 doses compared with day 0 and with MenACWY recipients. Conclusions about previously exposed vaccinees are limited because only a handful of AZD1222 recipients were SARS-CoV-2 seropositive at baseline. Epitopes outside the regions mutated in the B.1.351 and B.1.1.7 variants were reportedly recognized by nearly half of the unique spike-specific TCRs. Participants were mostly white British, with more females than males. The authors suggested clonal diversity may have been underestimated. No day 14 peak-response samples were available, so repertoires were characterized only after the peak T cell response. The vaccine-associated CD4 TCRs covered the entire spike protein, and the dominant responses fell in regions 160-218 and 743-854.

Rearrangement joined TRBV12-3 or TRBV12-4 to TRBJ2-7; the D gene is unclear. This sequence originates from an adult in good health. The sequenced sample was peripheral blood, obtained on day 0 of AZD1222 vaccination. The CDR3 region reads CASSLDSSYEQYF. The DNA sequence is TGTGCCAGCAGTTTAGACAGCTCCTACGAGCAGTACTTC.